These T cell receptor beta chains were read from a single sample in a study of T cell responses to AZD1222 COVID-19 vaccine. Sequenced by immunoSEQ multiplex PCR; TCRdb stores in-frame clones only, minus some. The sample records tens of thousands of clones, about 93% being singletons. The sequenced sample was peripheral blood, obtained 28 days after the second AZD1222 dose. All receptors derive from an adult who received the AZD1222 COVID-19 vaccine. The CDR3 runs from the conserved cysteine through the conserved F or W. A D gene is named only where the DNA matches it firmly. Part of the rows lack a size; the others show once, few, many or a class for expanded clones.

TRBJ2-1,.,.,TRBV30,CAWSVGHYNEQFF,TGTGCCTGGAGTGTAGGTCACTACAATGAGCAGTTCTTC
TRBJ2-1,.,TRBD2,TRBV11-2,CASSLDGGGKNEQFF,TGTGCCAGCAGCTTAGATGGGGGGGGGAAGAATGAGCAGTTCTTC
TRBJ2-1,.,TRBD1,TRBV5-4,CASSLGTGVTYNEQFF,TGTGCCAGCAGCTTGGGGACAGGTGTAACCTACAATGAGCAGTTCTTC
TRBJ1-2,.,.,TRBV27,CASSLQGLDGYTF,TGTGCCAGCAGTTTACAGGGGCTGGATGGCTACACCTTC
TRBJ2-7,.,.,TRBV30,CAWQQGRTGEQYF,TGTGCCTGGCAACAGGGAAGGACGGGCGAGCAGTACTTC
TRBJ2-2,.,.,TRBV28,CASTLSGLSTNTGELFF,TGTGCCAGCACCCTATCAGGGCTGTCGACGAACACCGGGGAGCTGTTTTTT
TRBJ2-1,.,TRBD1,TRBV6-4,CASSDEGQKQFF,TGTGCCAGCAGTGACGAGGGACAGAAGCAGTTCTTC
TRBJ1-6,.,.,TRBV5-4,CASSLGTEGSPLHF,TGTGCCAGCAGCCTCGGGACTGAAGGTTCACCCCTCCACTTT
TRBJ1-4,.,.,TRBV3-1/TRBV3-2,CASSFLGVEKLFF,TGTGCCAGCAGCTTCCTTGGGGTTGAAAAACTGTTTTTT
TRBJ1-2,.,TRBD1,TRBV19,CASREDRGRNYGYTF,TGTGCCAGTAGGGAGGACAGGGGGCGCAACTATGGCTACACCTTC
TRBJ2-1,.,TRBD2,TRBV7-3,CASSPGGGFNEQFF,TGTGCCAGCAGCCCGGGAGGAGGGTTCAATGAGCAGTTCTTC
TRBJ1-5,.,.,TRBV7-2,CASSPRGRTHSNQPQHF,TGTGCCAGCAGCCCACGCGGCCGCACGCATAGCAATCAGCCCCAGCATTTT
TRBJ2-7,.,.,TRBV7-3,CASSLSAGSSYEQYF,TGTGCCAGCAGCTTATCGGCGGGAAGCTCCTACGAGCAGTACTTC
TRBJ2-3,.,.,TRBV7-2,CASSLHRGTDTQYF,TGTGCCAGCAGCCTACACAGGGGCACAGATACGCAGTATTTT
TRBJ2-3,.,TRBD2,TRBV28,CASSLRSGGAVADTQYF,TGTGCCAGCAGTTTAAGGAGCGGGGGGGCGGTTGCAGATACGCAGTATTTT
TRBJ1-3,.,.,TRBV4-3,CASSQDPIGYGNTIYF,TGCGCCAGCAGCCAAGATCCTATTGGCTACGGAAACACCATATATTTT
TRBJ2-1,once,.,TRBV7-6,CASSLASGEGIEQFF,TGTGCCAGCAGCTTAGCTTCAGGGGAGGGGATTGAGCAGTTCTTC
TRBJ2-7,.,.,TRBV6-5,CASSRKGVHEQYF,TGTGCCAGCAGTAGGAAGGGGGTCCACGAGCAGTACTTC
TRBJ2-7,.,.,TRBV5-6,CASRTGDYEQYF,TGTGCCAGCCGAACTGGGGACTACGAGCAGTACTTC
TRBJ2-5,.,TRBD2,TRBV5-5,CASSLYLAGGEYQETQYF,TGTGCCAGCAGCTTGTACCTAGCGGGGGGCGAGTACCAAGAGACCCAGTACTTC
TRBJ1-4,.,TRBD1,TRBV5-8,CASSLDRGPSDEKLFF,TGTGCCAGCAGCTTGGACAGGGGGCCCTCGGATGAAAAACTGTTTTTT
TRBJ1-2,.,.,TRBV9,CASSVGGITNYGYTF,TGTGCCAGCAGCGTGGGAGGGATTACTAACTATGGCTACACCTTC
TRBJ1-1,once,.,TRBV15,CATSLGGAGTEAFF,TGTGCCACCAGCTTGGGGGGCGCGGGGACTGAAGCTTTCTTT
TRBJ1-4,.,TRBD1,TRBV15,CATSKDRASGKLFF,TGTGCCACCAGCAAGGACAGGGCGTCCGGAAAACTGTTTTTT
TRBJ2-5,.,.,TRBV6-6,CASSSPQGRGETQYF,TGTGCCAGCAGTTCGCCGCAGGGGAGAGGTGAGACCCAGTACTTC
TRBJ1-5,.,TRBD1,TRBV7-9,CASSLEGQGNQPQHF,TGTGCCAGCAGCTTAGAGGGACAGGGTAATCAGCCCCAGCATTTT
TRBJ1-3,.,.,TRBV11-3,CASSPRQAAGNTIYF,TGTGCCAGCAGCCCACGACAGGCCGCTGGAAACACCATATATTTT
TRBJ2-3,.,.,TRBV19,CASSIVGSTDTQYF,TGTGCCAGTAGTATAGTTGGCAGCACAGATACGCAGTATTTT
TRBJ1-2,medium-sized,.,TRBV15,CATSPEGRKGYTF,TGTGCCACCAGCCCCGAAGGGAGGAAAGGCTACACCTTC
TRBJ2-1,.,TRBD1,TRBV5-1,CASTRTGTNEQFF,TGCGCCAGCACTAGGACAGGGACCAATGAGCAGTTCTTC
TRBJ2-3,.,.,TRBV5-4,CASSLEGPVIGTQYF,TGTGCCAGCAGCTTGGAGGGACCCGTAATAGGTACGCAGTATTTT
TRBJ2-5,.,.,TRBV18,CASSPSRGIETQYF,TGTGCCAGCTCACCCTCGAGGGGAATAGAGACCCAGTACTTC
TRBJ1-1,.,.,TRBV6-1,CASSERQTDEAFF,TGTGCCAGCAGTGAACGGCAGACGGATGAAGCTTTCTTT
TRBJ1-1,.,.,TRBV3-1/TRBV3-2,CASSQGGGATEAFF,TGTGCCAGCAGCCAAGGAGGAGGGGCGACTGAAGCTTTCTTT
TRBJ2-1,.,TRBD2,TRBV19,CASSIQGLSGNEQFF,TGTGCCAGTAGTATTCAGGGACTAAGTGGGAATGAGCAGTTCTTC
TRBJ1-4,.,TRBD1,TRBV27,CATRQGSHEKLFF,TGTGCCACCCGACAGGGGTCTCATGAAAAACTGTTTTTT
TRBJ2-7,.,.,TRBV2,CAMLTGTIYYEQYF,TGTGCCATGCTAACCGGGACGATTTATTACGAGCAGTACTTC
TRBJ1-5,.,.,TRBV7-2,CASSLNGRGDQPQHF,TGTGCCAGCAGCTTGAACGGCAGAGGGGATCAGCCCCAGCATTTT
TRBJ1-2,.,.,TRBV11-3,CASSDGNYGYTF,TGTGCCAGCAGCGACGGCAACTATGGCTACACCTTC
TRBJ2-3,.,TRBD2,TRBV4-2,CASSQDRGRVADTQYF,TGTGCCAGCAGCCAAGATCGCGGGAGGGTCGCAGATACGCAGTATTTT